This T cell receptor beta chain was observed in a study of T cells expressing NK-cell markers. One entry per CDR3 protein, without DNA, is what TCRdb gives after re-calling the 5' RACE reads. Its table lists about 150,000 distinct CDR3 sequences. The CDR3 length is 13 residues. Germline V gene sequence: CDR1 SGHDT, CDR2 YYEEEE. The chain recombines TRBV5-6 with TRBJ1-1; the TCRdb D gene call, TRBD1, has no DNA to confirm it. The clonotype was recovered from a woman aged 50 to 60 in good health. Sequencing was carried out using blood T cells: a sorted CD56 or NKG2C T cell subset, CD4+ or CD8+ T cells, or bulk PBMC T cells (not recorded which). The CDR3 loop is CASSLNRRTEAFF. Looking up the rest from reference TRBV5-6 and TRBJ1-1 gives the full variable domain: DAGVTQSPTHLIKTRGQQVTLRCSPKSGHDTVSWYQQALGQGPQFIFQYYEEEERQRGNFPDRFSGHQFPNYSSELNVNALLLGDSALYLCASSLNRRTEAFFGQGTRLTVV.